The present T cell receptor (beta chain) was sequenced within a study of Graves' ophthalmopathy and Graves' hyperthyroidism. At the level of the study: Ophthalmopathy absent within 18 months of follow-up marked hyperthyroidism as stable.

The study amplified TCR beta CDR3 regions using RNA transcripts. First-round RT-PCR relied on HTBI primers, and a second-round multiplex PCR came next. TCRdb re-called the multiplex PCR reads through MiXCR, storing one row per CDR3 protein. The sample yields some 1.1 million distinct CDR3 sequences, about 40% seen once. The study, taken as a whole, reports: The model predicted ophthalmopathy progression with over 60% sensitivity and approximately 72% specificity. Most thyroid-expanded clonotypes exceeding 0.001 frequency were also found in blood.

The study recruited hyperthyroidism patients aged 18 to 65 who were newly diagnosed, under 2 months' duration. This clonotype occurred many times. The antigen is unknown. V lost 3 bases and J lost 5, with 16 bases in between. The CDR3 length is 15 residues. Germline values: CDR1 KGHDR, CDR2 SFDVKD. This chain links TRBV24-1 with TRBJ2-7; D is possibly TRBD1 (6 bases). What was sequenced was peripheral blood or thyroid tissue (not recorded which). This sequence originates from an adult man with Graves' hyperthyroidism. CDR3 in amino acids: CATSDTYRDLHEQYF. Written as DNA, the CDR3 is TGTGCCACCAGTGATACCTACAGGGATCTCCACGAGCAGTACTTC.